The 30 T cell receptor beta chains reported below all come from one sample, sequenced in a study of blood T cell repertoires in COVID-19. TCRdb keeps only in-frame clones here, not all; method: immunoSEQ multiplex PCR. The sample shows roughly 180,000 clones, 79% of them seen only once. Sequencing was carried out using peripheral blood. The receptors shown here come from a woman aged 55-75 years with COVID-19, enrolled during active disease.

The V gene is TRBV15, the J gene TRBJ1-2, with D perhaps TRBD1 (6 bases). The germline CDR1 and CDR2 sequences are LNHNV and YYDKDF (reference sequence). The CDR3 contains 14 residues. Trimming shortened V by 8 bases and J by 6 bases, and 19 bases separated the two germline ends. The DNA of the CDR3 is TGTGCCACCCACCCCCAAGGACAGTCTCATGGCTACACCTTC. Translation gives CATHPQGQSHGYTF.

V usage is TRBV5-1 and J usage is TRBJ1-6; 8 bases line up with TRBD1. CDR3 size: 18 residues. Trimming removed 0 bases from V and 4 bases from J; junction bases left unmatched: 9. Germline V CDR1 and CDR2: SGHRS, YFSETQ. The CDR3 DNA follows: TGCGCCAGCAGCTTGGCAGGACAGGGAGGGGGTTATAATTCACCCCTCCACTTT. This gives the protein CASSLAGQGGGYNSPLHF.

This sequence joins TRBV7-2 and TRBJ1-4; TRBD1 might be the D (6 bases). V was pared by 0 bases and J by 3 bases, with 8 bases between. The germline gives CDR1 SGHTA, CDR2 FQGNSA. The CDR3 length is 15 residues. The DNA of the CDR3 is TGTGCCAGCAGCTTAGCAGGGGGGGCTAATGAAAAACTGTTTTTT. This translates into CASSLAGGANEKLFF.

The chain combines TRBV6-6 with TRBJ1-5; 9 positions match TRBD1. V lost 2 bases to trimming and J lost 1 base; unmatched junction nucleotides: 3. The CDR3 totals 16 residues. Germline-derived CDR1 and CDR2 are MNHNY and SVGAGI (reference sequence). CDR3 sequence: CASSYAGQGSNQPQHF. The CDR3 DNA reads as TGTGCCAGCAGTTACGCGGGACAGGGAAGCAATCAGCCCCAGCATTTT.

The J gene is TRBJ1-1, the V gene TRBV28, with 9 bases identical to TRBD1. The trim removed 6 bases at V and 3 bases at J, leaving 5 bases unmatched. Germline V lookup: CDR1 MDHEN, CDR2 SYDVKM. The CDR3 extends over 14 amino acids. In DNA, the CDR3 is TGTGCCAGCAGGGCCGGGACAGGGTACACTGAAGCTTTCTTT. Its protein is CASRAGTGYTEAFF.

There are many counts of this clone. This sequence joins TRBV7-6 and TRBJ1-1; TRBD1 is a possible D gene (6 bases). Trimming removed 3 bases at V and 1 base at J, with 15 bases between. There are 16 residues in the CDR3. The germline CDR1 and CDR2 sequences are SGHVS and FNYEAQ. As DNA, the CDR3 is TGTGCCAGCAGCTTCCACAGGGTGAGCAGGAACACTGAAGCTTTCTTT. Residues: CASSFHRVSRNTEAFF.

The chain uses TRBV5-6 and TRBJ2-1; 10 positions agree with TRBD2. Germline CDR1 SGHDT, CDR2 YYEEEE. The CDR3 is 18 amino acids. The ends lost 3 bases at V and 2 bases at J; junction bases unmatched: 11. The CDR3 coding sequence is TGTGCCAGCAGCTCGGGAAAAAGCGGGAGGGCTCCCTACAATGAGCAGTTCTTC. Translated, it gives CASSSGKSGRAPYNEQFF.

V is TRBV7-2 and J is TRBJ2-7; TRBD2 matches 7 bases. Germline values: CDR1 SGHTA, CDR2 FQGNSA. The V gene end was trimmed by 1 base and the J gene end by 5 bases; junction bases not matched to a gene: 5. The CDR3 covers 14 residues. The CDR3 bases are TGTGCCAGCAGCTTAGTGCGGGAGCACCACGAGCAGTACTTC. Translated, it gives CASSLVREHHEQYF. Looking up the rest from reference TRBV7-2 and TRBJ2-7 gives the full variable domain: GAGVSQSPSNKVTEKGKDVELRCDPISGHTALYWYRQSLGQGLEFLIYFQGNSAPDKSGLPSDRFSAERTGGSVSTLTIQRTQQEDSAVYLCASSLVREHHEQYFGPGTRLTVT.

The chain has TRBV5-1 and TRBJ1-6; D unclear. Germline loops: CDR1 SGHRS, CDR2 YFSETQ. V was cut by 2 bases and J by 6 bases, with 15 bases left in between. This CDR3 contains 16 residues. As DNA, the CDR3 is TGCGCCAGCAGCTTCGGGGATCAACAACTTAATTCACCCCTCCACTTT. Protein sequence: CASSFGDQQLNSPLHF. Looking up the rest from reference TRBV5-1 and TRBJ1-6 gives the full variable domain: KAGVTQTPRYLIKTRGQQVTLSCSPISGHRSVSWYQQTPGQGLQFLFEYFSETQRNKGNFPGRFSGRQFSNSRSEMNVSTLELGDSALYLCASSFGDQQLNSPLHFGNGTRLTVT.

With respect to this clone: Its ends do not fully match the called genes, so a read error is possible. The CDR3 sequence: CATSNNMNTEAFF. The CDR3 nucleotides are TGTGCCACCAGCAATAATATGAACACTGAAGCTTTCTTT. The chain is built from TRBV7-9 and TRBJ1-1; D uncertain. Germline CDR1 SEHNR, CDR2 FQNEAQ (reference sequence). This CDR3 spans 13 amino acids.

At least ten counts were recorded for this clone. The chain has TRBV6-4 and TRBJ2-7; 12 positions agree with TRBD2. The CDR3 totals 14 residues. Germline trimming cut 6 bases from V and 4 bases from J; bases unmatched to any gene: 4. Per germline, CDR1 MRHNA and CDR2 SNTAGT. The CDR3 DNA is TGTGCCAGCAGCGGACTAGCGGGAACGTACGAGCAGTACTTC. Its translation: CASSGLAGTYEQYF.

This clone was counted between two and nine times. The chain is built from TRBV10-3 and TRBJ2-7, with D maybe TRBD1 (5 bases). V was clipped by 6 bases and J by 0 bases, with 9 bases between them. Germline V gene sequence: CDR1 ENHRY, CDR2 SYGVKD. The CDR3 has 13 residues. In nucleotides, the CDR3 is TGTGCCATCAGGGGGCGGCTCTCCTACGAGCAGTACTTC. This sequence encodes CAIRGRLSYEQYF.

This clone has only one observation. CDR3 coding DNA: TGTGCCAGCAGCCGCCCCGTTGGCGGGGGGGGAGAGACCCAGTACTTC. Its protein is CASSRPVGGGGETQYF. The rearrangement joins TRBV3-1 (or the pseudogene TRBV3-2) to TRBJ2-5; 9 bases are a match to TRBD2. With 4 bases clipped from V and 4 bases from J, the junction kept 10 bases outside the gene matches. Germline V CDR1 and CDR2: LGHDT, YNNKEL (reference sequence). The CDR3 loop spans 16 amino acids.

The rearrangement uses TRBV5-1 and TRBJ1-2; D not resolved. V shed 5 bases and J shed 5 bases, with 16 bases lying between them. The CDR3 has 14 residues. Germline V gene lookup returns CDR1 SGHRS and CDR2 YFSETQ. The CDR3 region is CASSIAEQKYGYTF. CDR3 bases: TGCGCCAGCAGTATTGCTGAACAGAAATATGGCTACACCTTC.

The genes are TRBV9 and TRBJ1-4; tentative D call: TRBD1 (5 bases). Germline CDR1 and CDR2: SGDLS and YYNGEE. The CDR3 length is 13 residues. V lost 3 bases and J 8 bases, leaving 11 bases between the germline ends. CDR3 region: CASSGQSGEKLFF. In DNA, the CDR3 is TGTGCCAGCAGCGGACAGTCAGGAGAAAAACTGTTTTTT.

This rearrangement joins TRBV9 to TRBJ2-3; D is perhaps TRBD2 (6 bases). This CDR3 is built from 15 residues. V shed 3 bases and J shed 1 base, with 12 bases lying between them. Germline CDR1 is SGDLS and CDR2 is YYNGEE. The CDR3 DNA follows: TGTGCCAGCAGCGCTCGGGACTTTGGCACAGATACGCAGTATTTT. This codes for CASSARDFGTDTQYF.

V and J are TRBV10-3 and TRBJ2-5; D might be TRBD2 (6 bases). CDR1 is ENHRY and CDR2 is SYGVKD in the germline V gene. The CDR3 covers 13 residues. Between the trimmed V and J ends, which lost 6 bases and 5 bases, there was a span of 13 bases. This CDR3 reads CAIRGLARETQYF. The CDR3, as DNA: TGTGCCATCAGGGGGCTAGCGCGGGAGACCCAGTACTTC.

A few counts support this clone. The V call is TRBV7-8, the J call TRBJ2-3, with a possible D match to TRBD1 (6 bases). The CDR3 is 16 residues long. Germline V CDR1 and CDR2: SGHVS, FQNEAQ. Deletions cut 4 bases from V and 0 bases from J, with 14 bases between. The CDR3 coding sequence is TGTGCCAGCAGCTATAGGGCACAGGGAAGCACAGATACGCAGTATTTT. Translating gives CASSYRAQGSTDTQYF. Supplemented by reference TRBV7-8 and TRBJ2-3, the full variable domain reads GAGVSQSPRYKVAKRGQDVALRCDPISGHVSLFWYQQALGQGPEFLTYFQNEAQLDKSGLPSDRFFAERPEGSVSTLKIQRTQQEDSAVYLCASSYRAQGSTDTQYFGPGTRLTVL.

The V and J genes are TRBV3-1 (or the pseudogene TRBV3-2) and TRBJ1-2; maybe TRBD1 (5 bases). Trimming took off 6 bases at V and 4 bases at J, with 15 bases between the two ends. The CDR3 totals 14 residues. Germline loops: CDR1 LGHDT, CDR2 YNNKEL (reference sequence). The CDR3 is CASSPDVTGYGYTF. The CDR3 DNA reads TGTGCCAGCAGTCCCGACGTTACAGGCTATGGCTACACCTTC.

The chain couples TRBV4-3 to TRBJ1-3, with TRBD1 matching 7 bases. The trim removed 0 bases at V and 0 bases at J, leaving 8 bases unmatched. Germline V gives CDR1 LGHNA, CDR2 YSLEER. This CDR3 has 18 amino acids. The CDR3 sequence is CASSQEGGGRSSGNTIYF. CDR3 nucleotides: TGCGCCAGCAGCCAAGAAGGGGGCGGCCGGAGCTCTGGAAACACCATATATTTT.

The chain recombines TRBV7-2 with TRBJ2-7; possibly TRBD2 for D (5 bases). The CDR3 runs 16 residues. The germline gives CDR1 SGHTA, CDR2 FQGNSA. V was pared by 1 base and J by 0 bases, with 13 bases between. The DNA of the CDR3 is TGTGCCAGCAGCTTAGGAAGCGGCATTAGCTCCTACGAGCAGTACGTC. Its protein product is CASSLGSGISSYEQYV.

CDR3 DNA: TGTGCCAGCAGGGGACAGGGGGCAGATACGCAGTATTTT. Encoded protein: CASRGQGADTQYF. The chain employs TRBV25-1 and TRBJ2-3; 11 nucleotides match TRBD1. This CDR3 has 13 residues. The germline CDR1 and CDR2 sequences are MGHDK and SYGVNS. V lost 6 bases, J lost 4 bases, and 0 bases stayed unmatched. The whole variable domain, filled in from reference TRBV25-1 and TRBJ2-3, reads EADIYQTPRYLVIGTGKKITLECSQTMGHDKMYWYQQDPGMELHLIHYSYGVNSTEKGDLSSESTVSRIRTEHFPLTLESARPSHTSQYLCASRGQGADTQYFGPGTRLTVL.

V gene TRBV7-6 combines with J gene TRBJ2-5; 7 bases are a match to TRBD2. The germline gives CDR1 SGHVS, CDR2 FNYEAQ. The CDR3 is 17 residues long. V was pared by 1 base and J by 1 base, with 9 bases of the junction left unmatched. The CDR3 nucleotides read TGTGCCAGCAGCTTAGTCCCGGGGGGAAACAGCCAAGAGACCCAGTACTTC. Encoded protein: CASSLVPGGNSQETQYF.

This clone was counted a single time. This chain joins TRBV6-5 and TRBJ1-1; TRBD1 agrees at 10 bases. The V gene's germline CDR1 is MNHEY and CDR2 SVGAGI. CDR3 length: 15 residues. V trimming: 5 bases; J trimming: 5 bases; junction bases outside the gene matches: 8. The CDR3 DNA reads TGTGCCAGCAGTATCAAACCGGGACAGGGGACTGAAGCTTTCTTT. It yields the protein CASSIKPGQGTEAFF.

V usage is TRBV18 and J usage is TRBJ2-1; the match to TRBD2 covers 7 bases. CDR1 and CDR2 (germline): KGHSH, LQKENI. CDR3 size: 14 residues. The ends lost 2 bases at V and 7 bases at J; junction bases unmatched: 5. The DNA of the CDR3 is TGTGCCAGCTCACCAACCGCGGGAGAGAATGAGCAGTTCTTC. It yields the protein CASSPTAGENEQFF. Combining the CDR3 with reference TRBV18 and TRBJ2-1 gives the whole variable domain NAGVMQNPRHLVRRRGQEARLRCSPMKGHSHVYWYRQLPEEGLKFMVYLQKENIIDESGMPKERFSAEFPKEGPSILRIQQVVRGDSAAYFCASSPTAGENEQFFGPGTRLTVL.

The chain couples TRBV20-1 to TRBJ1-2; D unresolved. Germline CDR1 is DFQATT and CDR2 is SNEGSKA (reference sequence). Trimming took 3 bases from V and 4 from J, leaving 15 bases between them. The CDR3 runs 14 residues. The CDR3 here is CSASQQRRSYGYTF. CDR3 nucleotides: TGCAGTGCTAGTCAGCAGCGTCGTTCCTATGGCTACACCTTC.

The chain recombines TRBV9 with TRBJ1-2; D is unresolved. Germline CDR1 is SGDLS and CDR2 is YYNGEE. There are 16 residues in the CDR3. The V end was cut by 4 bases, the J end by 6 bases, with 22 bases between. The CDR3 sequence is CASSTTGFSSRDGYTF. In DNA form, the CDR3 reads TGTGCCAGCAGCACTACGGGATTCTCTTCGCGGGATGGCTACACCTTC.

The rearrangement uses TRBV3-1 (or the pseudogene TRBV3-2) and TRBJ2-7, with 7 bases identical to TRBD1. The CDR3 sequence is 14 residues long. Germline CDR1 is LGHDT and CDR2 is YNNKEL (reference sequence). The junction had 4 bases not matched to a gene; V was cut back by 1 base and J by 4 bases. The CDR3 nucleotides read TGTGCCAGCAGCCAAGGTTTCAGGGGGTACGAGCAGTACGTC. Translated: CASSQGFRGYEQYV.

This rearrangement joins TRBV7-2 to TRBJ1-2, with a possible D match to TRBD1 (5 bases). Trimming took off 3 bases at V and 8 bases at J, with 10 bases between the two ends. Germline V lookup: CDR1 SGHTA, CDR2 FQGNSA. CDR3 length: 12 residues. The CDR3 spells CASSFQTGGYTF. CDR3 nucleotides: TGTGCCAGCAGCTTTCAAACAGGAGGCTACACCTTC.

V usage is TRBV5-1 and J usage is TRBJ2-2; weak D call: TRBD1 (6 bases). V lost 0 bases to trimming and J lost 5 bases, with 11 bases between them. The CDR3 has 15 residues. Germline CDR1 and CDR2: SGHRS and YFSETQ. CDR3 nucleotide sequence: TGCGCCAGCAGCTTGGATTTCAGGGGAACCGGGGAGCTGTTTTTT. Its translation is CASSLDFRGTGELFF.